Detailed here is one TCR beta chain. Germline V gives CDR1 SNHLY, CDR2 FYNNEI. The CDR3 loop spans 15 amino acids. Trimming removed 2 bases at V and 0 bases at J, with 7 bases between. This entry belongs to a study of shared clonotypes between healthy human individuals. Measured with immunoSEQ multiplex PCR; TCRdb has only the in-frame clones, and not every one. The repertoire has some 2.4 million clones, 80% to 95% of them found once; the top ten carry roughly 0.39%. The sequence was obtained from a man aged 18 to 29 in good health. Some clones in this sample may be carry-over from other donors' samples. Specimen: naive CD4+ T cells from PBMCs. The subset denotes: CD45RA+ positively selected. J is TRBJ1-4 and V is TRBV2; D uncertain. CDR3 in DNA: TGTGCCAGCAGTGAAAGGAGATCAACTAATGAAAAACTGTTTTTT. Translation: CASSERRSTNEKLFF.